A single sample is the source of the 23 T cell receptor beta chains below, sequenced in a study of T cell changes during pregnancy in multiple sclerosis. Sequencing was performed with immunoSEQ multiplex PCR; in TCRdb, only in-frame clones are kept and a portion is missing. This table has 24,000 or so clones, roughly nine tenths appearing once. The sample consisted of CD8+ T cells from peripheral blood mononuclear cells, taken in the first trimester of pregnancy. The receptors shown here come from a female donor in good health, enrolled as a control in a pregnancy study.

V usage is TRBV7-6 and J usage is TRBJ2-7, with TRBD2 identical over 12 bases. With 1 base clipped from V and 3 bases from J, the junction kept 1 base outside the gene matches. CDR3 length: 15 residues. Germline V gene lookup returns CDR1 SGHVS and CDR2 FNYEAQ. CDR3 loop: CASSLETSGSYEQYF. The CDR3 DNA reads TGTGCCAGCAGCTTAGAGACTAGCGGGAGCTACGAGCAGTACTTC.

The rearrangement joins TRBV2 to TRBJ2-7; D gene uncertain. Trimming removed 0 bases from V and 2 bases from J, with 11 bases in between. This CDR3 is 15 amino acids long. Germline V gene data show CDR1 as SNHLY and CDR2 as FYNNEI. The CDR3, as DNA: TGTGCCAGCAGTGAAGCGGCAGGCGACCCCTACGAGCAGTACTTC. This sequence encodes CASSEAAGDPYEQYF.

The chain uses TRBV9 and TRBJ1-1, with TRBD1 identical over 7 bases. J was trimmed by 5 bases and V by 3 bases; bases with no gene match: 4. The CDR3 length is 13 residues. CDR1 is SGDLS, CDR2 YYNGEE, per germline. The CDR3, as DNA: TGTGCCAGCAGCGATACAGGGGATACTGAAGCTTTCTTT. This translates into CASSDTGDTEAFF.

The chain carries TRBV9 and TRBJ2-2; D is ambiguous. V dropped 0 bases and J dropped 6 bases, with 9 bases sitting between them. In germline, CDR1 is SGDLS, CDR2 YYNGEE. The CDR3 contains 14 residues. DNA of the CDR3: TGTGCCAGCAGCGTAGGAATAGATCCCGGGGAGCTGTTTTTT. This gives the protein CASSVGIDPGELFF.

This clone came up once. The genes are TRBV5-1 and TRBJ1-5; weak D call: TRBD1 (5 bases). The V end was cut by 1 base, the J end by 3 bases, with 8 bases between. CDR1 is SGHRS, CDR2 YFSETQ, per germline. The CDR3 has 14 amino acids. CDR3 DNA sequence: TGCGCCAGCAGCTTGACAGGAGACAATCAGCCCCAGCATTTT. Protein sequence: CASSLTGDNQPQHF.

This clone was counted a few times. This rearrangement joins TRBV27 to TRBJ1-6, with 7 bases matching TRBD1. Germline V gives CDR1 MNHEY, CDR2 SMNVEV (reference sequence). CDR3 length equals 17 residues. The ends lost 0 bases at V and 3 bases at J; junction bases unmatched: 5. Here the CDR3 DNA reads TGTGCCAGCAGTTTATCGAATTGGGACAGCTATAATTCACCCCTCCACTTT. This sequence encodes CASSLSNWDSYNSPLHF.

The V gene is TRBV2, the J gene TRBJ2-1; 7 positions agree with TRBD2. CDR3 length: 16 amino acids. The V segment lost 6 bases and the J segment 5 bases; nucleotides outside the gene matches: 13. Germline-derived CDR1 and CDR2 are SNHLY and FYNNEI. The CDR3 nucleotides are TGTGCCAGCAGGGCCCTTGCGGGGGTTCGGGACAATGAGCAGTTCTTC. Encoded protein: CASRALAGVRDNEQFF.

This sequence joins TRBV5-4 and TRBJ2-7; D might be TRBD1 (6 bases). V was trimmed by 3 bases and J by 0 bases, leaving 22 bases between them. The V gene's germline CDR1 is SGHNT and CDR2 YYREEE (reference sequence). The CDR3 has 18 residues. The CDR3 nucleotides read TGTGCCAGCAGCTGGGGAGACTCCGGGACACGGAGCTCCTACGAGCAGTACTTC. This sequence encodes CASSWGDSGTRSSYEQYF.

The chain uses TRBV27 and TRBJ2-7, with D perhaps matching TRBD2 (6 bases). Germline CDR1 reads MNHEY; CDR2 reads SMNVEV (reference sequence). The CDR3 sequence is 14 residues long. V dropped 7 bases and J dropped 0 bases, with 13 bases sitting between them. The CDR3 DNA sequence: TGTGCCAGCAACAAAATCGGGGGCTCCTACGAGCAGTACTTC. Its protein product is CASNKIGGSYEQYF.

The chain joins TRBV6-4 to TRBJ1-1; D is possibly TRBD1 (5 bases). Germline CDR1 and CDR2: MRHNA and SNTAGT. The V end lost 0 bases, the J end lost 4 bases, and 9 bases lay between the germline ends. This CDR3 has 14 residues. For the CDR3, the DNA is TGTGCCAGCAGTGACTCGGCAGGGTCCACTGAAGCTTTCTTT. Protein sequence: CASSDSAGSTEAFF.

This chain uses TRBV27 with TRBJ2-5; 14 bases map to TRBD2. The CDR3 totals 17 residues. After removal of 4 bases from V and 1 base from J, the junction contained 5 bases not matched to a gene. Germline V gives CDR1 MNHEY, CDR2 SMNVEV (reference sequence). The CDR3 loop reads CASSYSGTSGGQETQYF. The CDR3 DNA is TGTGCCAGCAGTTACTCCGGGACTAGCGGGGGCCAAGAGACCCAGTACTTC.

The V call is TRBV7-9, the J call TRBJ2-5; 7 nucleotides match TRBD1. The ends lost 5 bases at V and 2 bases at J; junction bases unmatched: 5. There are 14 residues in the CDR3. Germline CDR1 is SEHNR and CDR2 is FQNEAQ (reference sequence). Here the CDR3 reads CASSRSTGQETQYF. The CDR3 DNA is TGTGCCAGCAGCCGCTCGACAGGGCAAGAGACCCAGTACTTC.

The chain joins TRBV4-3 to TRBJ1-3, with D possibly TRBD1 on 6 matching bases. The germline V and J ends were trimmed by 7 bases and 4 bases, with 14 bases remaining between them. Looked up from germline, CDR1 is LGHNA and CDR2 is YSLEER. This CDR3 has 14 residues. The CDR3 is CASNTGLEGNTIYF. Written as DNA, the CDR3 is TGCGCCAGCAACACAGGGCTTGAGGGAAACACCATATATTTT.

The J gene is TRBJ2-1, the V gene TRBV9; 11 bases line up with TRBD2. V gave up 2 bases and J gave up 10 bases; unmatched junction bases: 5. CDR1 and CDR2 from the germline V gene are SGDLS and YYNGEE. The CDR3 totals 14 residues. The chain's CDR3 is CASSVASGGPEQFF. The CDR3 bases are TGTGCCAGCAGCGTGGCTAGCGGGGGGCCAGAGCAGTTCTTC.

The V and J genes are TRBV19 and TRBJ2-5, with a possible D match to TRBD1 (6 bases). Trimming cost V 3 bases and J 5 bases, with 13 bases left between them. The CDR3 sequence is 14 residues long. The V gene's germline CDR1 is LNHDA and CDR2 SQIVND (reference sequence). CDR3: CASSIEGGGETQYF. The DNA of the CDR3 is TGTGCCAGTAGTATTGAAGGGGGTGGCGAGACCCAGTACTTC. Drawing the rest from reference TRBV19 and TRBJ2-5, the complete variable domain is DGGITQSPKYLFRKEGQNVTLSCEQNLNHDAMYWYRQDPGQGLRLIYYSQIVNDFQKGDIAEGYSVSREKKESFPLTVTSAQKNPTAFYLCASSIEGGGETQYFGPGTRLLVL.

V and J are TRBV7-9 and TRBJ2-7; 10 bases are shared with TRBD2. V lost 0 bases to trimming and J lost 2 bases; unmatched junction nucleotides: 4. The V gene's germline CDR1 is SEHNR and CDR2 FQNEAQ (reference sequence). This CDR3 is 16 amino acids long. Here the CDR3 reads CASSLAPGTSAYEQYF. The CDR3 DNA reads TGTGCCAGCAGCTTAGCGCCTGGGACTAGCGCCTACGAGCAGTACTTC.

V and J are TRBV18 and TRBJ2-1; 8 bases map to TRBD2. This CDR3 comprises 14 residues. With V trimmed by 5 bases and J by 6 bases, 6 bases remained unmatched. Germline V gives CDR1 KGHSH, CDR2 LQKENI. In nucleotides, the CDR3 is TGTGCCAGCTCATTAGGAGCGGGGGTCAATGAGCAGTTCTTC. Its translation: CASSLGAGVNEQFF.

The chain joins TRBV10-3 to TRBJ2-3, with D possibly TRBD2 on 6 matching bases. Germline V gene data show CDR1 as ENHRY and CDR2 as SYGVKD. This CDR3 comprises 14 residues. V was shortened by 3 bases and J by 6 bases, with 13 bases between the two germline ends. The CDR3 bases are TGTGCCATCAGTGATACAGCGGGTCGGGATACGCAGTATTTT. This translates into CAISDTAGRDTQYF.

This chain links TRBV19 with TRBJ2-1; perhaps TRBD1 as D (5 bases). The CDR3 extends over 16 amino acids. The ends were cut back, 3 bases at V and 3 bases at J, with 15 bases in the middle. The germline gives CDR1 LNHDA, CDR2 SQIVND (reference sequence). This chain's CDR3 is CASSILHRTVYNEQFF. The CDR3 bases are TGTGCCAGTAGTATCCTCCACAGGACCGTCTACAATGAGCAGTTCTTC.

This sequence joins TRBV9 and TRBJ2-5, with D possibly TRBD2 on 6 matching bases. Between the trimmed V and J ends, which lost 0 bases and 5 bases, there was a span of 14 bases. The CDR3 spans 15 residues. Germline V gives CDR1 SGDLS, CDR2 YYNGEE. The CDR3 DNA sequence: TGTGCCAGCAGCGTAGGGCCGGGGACTCACGAGACCCAGTACTTC. Translating it yields CASSVGPGTHETQYF.

The rearrangement joins TRBV4-1 to TRBJ1-2, with D perhaps TRBD1 (5 bases). The CDR3 runs 15 residues. V was pared by 0 bases and J by 0 bases, with 8 bases between. The germline gives CDR1 MGHRA, CDR2 YSYEKL. CDR3: CASSQDRGANYGYTF. The CDR3 nucleotides read TGCGCCAGCAGCCAAGATCGGGGGGCTAACTATGGCTACACCTTC.

The chain carries TRBV6-1 and TRBJ2-5; D might be TRBD2 (6 bases). Trimming left V 6 bases short and J 2 bases short, with 16 bases between. Germline CDR1 is MNHNS and CDR2 is SASEGT. The CDR3 runs 15 residues. The CDR3 reads CASSVEPSEQETQYF. The CDR3 DNA sequence: TGTGCCAGCAGCGTCGAACCTAGCGAACAAGAGACCCAGTACTTC.

The chain is built from TRBV6-5 and TRBJ2-1; 10 bases agree with TRBD2. V lost 2 bases, J lost 9 bases, and 7 bases stayed unmatched. There are 15 residues in the CDR3. Looked up from germline, CDR1 is MNHEY and CDR2 is SVGAGI. The CDR3 is CASSYLAGVGGEQFF. The CDR3 nucleotides read TGTGCCAGCAGTTACCTAGCGGGGGTAGGTGGTGAGCAGTTCTTC.